A selection of T cell receptor beta chains follows, all from one sample in a study of CD8 T cells in ankylosing spondylitis. TCRdb analysed the 5' RACE reads with MiXCR anew, one entry per CDR3 protein. The repertoire consists of hundreds of thousands of distinct CDR3 sequences, with roughly an eighth occurring once and the leading ten covering nearly 7%. The sequenced material came from blood, either unsorted or a sorted T cell fraction (not recorded which). Source of these receptors: a male donor with ankylosing spondylitis. Each CDR3 is given with its conserved first and last residue. A D gene is named only where the DNA matches it firmly. Size is omitted from some rows. Given values are once, few, many or a class for expanded clones.

>TRBV6-2/TRBV6-3|.|.|TRBJ2-1
CASSNPNNEQFF
>TRBV20-1|few|.|TRBJ2-4
CSASRSGAQNIQYF
>TRBV27|.|TRBD2|TRBJ2-7
CASSSGTSGLYEQYF
>TRBV5-1|many|.|TRBJ2-4
CASSLGPAAKNIQYF
>TRBV11-2|many|TRBD2|TRBJ2-1
CASSPRLAGGRSYNEQFF
>TRBV10-3|.|TRBD1|TRBJ1-1
CAIRTGREAEAFF
>TRBV10-3|few|.|TRBJ2-7
CAISETGYEQYF
>TRBV20-1|few|.|TRBJ1-4
CSARVRDGGGTNEKLFF
>TRBV5-1|few|TRBD1|TRBJ1-1
CASSALEQGRSEAFF
>TRBV5-1|.|TRBD1|TRBJ1-2
CASSLDQDRSNYGYTF
>TRBV12-3/TRBV12-4|many|.|TRBJ1-4
CASSLTSGENEKLFF
>TRBV3-1|.|.|TRBJ1-1
CASSQDSGAGEAFF
>TRBV12-3/TRBV12-4|.|TRBD1|TRBJ2-5
CASRPQGAWETQYF
>TRBV7-2|many|.|TRBJ1-1
CASSPRQGFAEAFF
>TRBV29-1|.|.|TRBJ1-1
CSAKRGASTEAFF
>TRBV6-1|many|.|TRBJ1-5
CASSEQAYSNQPQHF
>TRBV5-1|few|.|TRBJ1-2
CASSLEASPVYGYTF
>TRBV3-1|few|.|TRBJ1-4
CASSLWTETNEKLFF
>TRBV20-1|few|TRBD2|TRBJ2-2
CSARGGRASTGELFF
>TRBV14|.|.|TRBJ2-3
CASSQDGGPLGTDTQYF
>TRBV15|.|.|TRBJ2-1
CATSRDWGDNEQFF
>TRBV5-1|few|.|TRBJ1-1
CASSLGRSAAAEAFF
>TRBV9|once|TRBD1|TRBJ2-4
CASSVGQGGIQYF
>TRBV27|.|.|TRBJ1-6
CASSTMTVSPLHF
>TRBV19|.|.|TRBJ1-6
CASSIPGTVSPLHF
>TRBV20-1|.|TRBD2|TRBJ2-1
CSAVTSGRIEQFF
>TRBV11-2|.|TRBD1|TRBJ1-1
CASSEVPGTVEAFF
>TRBV3-1|few|TRBD1|TRBJ1-2
CASSQNSGQDGYTF
>TRBV5-1|few|.|TRBJ2-5
CASSLDAGREETQYF
>TRBV5-1|.|.|TRBJ1-4
CASSSQGTGGEKLFF
>TRBV27|many|.|TRBJ2-1
CASSLKVRGEQFF
>TRBV10-3|.|TRBD2|TRBJ2-1
CAISDSSGSGTSNEQFF
>TRBV11-2|few|TRBD2|TRBJ2-5
CASSRSLTSAETQYF
>TRBV6-1|few|TRBD2|TRBJ2-1
CASSRGVAGGPGEQFF
>TRBV20-1|many|TRBD2|TRBJ2-1
CSAVSGERGYNEQFF
>TRBV11-2|many|TRBD2|TRBJ2-5
CASSRFPRLAGVRETQYF
>TRBV5-1|few|.|TRBJ1-1
CASNPRGGEAFF
>TRBV20-1|.|.|TRBJ2-1
CSASWSLVREQFF
>TRBV15|few|.|TRBJ2-1
CATSRPGSYNEQFF
>TRBV29-1|few|TRBD1|TRBJ1-3
CSVQGAAGNTIYF
>TRBV24-1|many|TRBD2|TRBJ2-5
CATSDSRVAGEETQYF
>TRBV30|few|TRBD2|TRBJ2-1
CAWSAPGLAGGSEQFF
>TRBV2|few|.|TRBJ2-5
CASRDFGETQYF
>TRBV7-8|.|TRBD2|TRBJ2-5
CASSFSPGGETQYF
>TRBV5-6|many|.|TRBJ2-1
CASSFVNEQFF
>TRBV11-2|.|.|TRBJ2-3
CASSLVNRPDTQYF
>TRBV5-1|.|.|TRBJ1-2
CASSLAPDRGYTF
>TRBV20-1|.|.|TRBJ2-1
CSASSWDEQFF
>TRBV7-2|.|.|TRBJ2-3
CASRQDGDTQYF
>TRBV11-1|few|TRBD2|TRBJ2-2
CASRSGGPNTGELFF
>TRBV5-1|many|TRBD1|TRBJ1-1
CASSIGTGNTEAFF
>TRBV5-1|many|TRBD1|TRBJ1-5
CASSSGTGGNQPQHF
>TRBV18|few|.|TRBJ2-5
CASSPGNGGETQYF
>TRBV3-1|.|.|TRBJ2-7
CASSARLGAYEQYF
>TRBV5-6|few|.|TRBJ2-1
CASSRGTPAYNEQFF
>TRBV7-9|few|.|TRBJ1-4
CASTHRTSNNEKLFF
>TRBV5-1|many|TRBD2|TRBJ2-7
CASSLEGGSLFEQYF
>TRBV5-1|few|.|TRBJ2-3
CASSFLAHDTQYF
>TRBV7-6|many|TRBD2|TRBJ2-4
CASSLEQGLAGGKNIQYF